This TCR beta chain emerged from a study of CD8 T cells in ankylosing spondylitis. The V end lost 0 bases, the J end lost 2 bases, and 13 bases lay between the germline ends. This CDR3 is 16 amino acids long. Germline assignment: CDR1 SGDLS and CDR2 YYNGEE. This clonotype was counted many times. The target antigen is unknown. TCRdb re-called the 5' RACE reads with MiXCR, one entry per CDR3 protein. The data hold under 250,000 distinct CDR3 sequences, with 7.3% observed a single time. Study observations and caveats: A TCR beta motif of 8 or 9 highly homologous variants appeared characteristic of ankylosing spondylitis blood.

The specimen was blood, either unsorted or a sorted T cell fraction (not recorded which). The receptor's source is a male donor with ankylosing spondylitis. The chain couples TRBV9 to TRBJ2-3, with a weak D call TRBD1 (5 bases). DNA for the CDR3: TGTGCCAGCAGCGTAGCCGGTCAGGGAATCACAGATACGCAGTATTTT. Translated: CASSVAGQGITDTQYF.